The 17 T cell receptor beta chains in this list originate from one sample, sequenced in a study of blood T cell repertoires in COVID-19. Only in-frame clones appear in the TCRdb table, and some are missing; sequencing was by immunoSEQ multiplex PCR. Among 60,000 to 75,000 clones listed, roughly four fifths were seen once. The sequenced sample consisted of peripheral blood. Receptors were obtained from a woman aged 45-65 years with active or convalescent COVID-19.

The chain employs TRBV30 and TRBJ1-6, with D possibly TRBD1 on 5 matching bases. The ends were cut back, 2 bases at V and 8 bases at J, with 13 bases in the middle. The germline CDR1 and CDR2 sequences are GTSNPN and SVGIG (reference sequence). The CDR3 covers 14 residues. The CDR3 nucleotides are TGTGCCTGGAGTTCTACCCTAGGGGATTCACCCCTCCACTTT. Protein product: CAWSSTLGDSPLHF. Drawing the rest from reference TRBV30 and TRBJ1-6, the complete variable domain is SQTIHQWPATLVQPVGSPLSLECTVEGTSNPNLYWYRQAAGRGLQLLFYSVGIGQISSEVPQNLSASRPQDRQFILSSKKLLLSDSGFYLCAWSSTLGDSPLHFGNGTRLTVT.

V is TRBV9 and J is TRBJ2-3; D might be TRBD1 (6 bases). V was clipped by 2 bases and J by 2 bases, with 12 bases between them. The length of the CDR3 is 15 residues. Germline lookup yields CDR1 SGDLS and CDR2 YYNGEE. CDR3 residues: CASSVLQGHTDTQYF. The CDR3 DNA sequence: TGTGCCAGCAGCGTTTTACAGGGACACACAGATACGCAGTATTTT. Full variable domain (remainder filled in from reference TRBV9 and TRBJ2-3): DSGVTQTPKHLITATGQRVTLRCSPRSGDLSVYWYQQSLDQGLQFLIQYYNGEERAKGNILERFSAQQFPDLHSELNLSSLELGDSALYFCASSVLQGHTDTQYFGPGTRLTVL.

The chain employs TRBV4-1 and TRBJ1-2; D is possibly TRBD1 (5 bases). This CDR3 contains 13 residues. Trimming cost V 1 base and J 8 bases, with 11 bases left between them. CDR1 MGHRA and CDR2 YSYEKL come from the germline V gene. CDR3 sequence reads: CASSQGGAYGYTF. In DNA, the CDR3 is TGCGCCAGCAGCCAAGGCGGGGCTTACGGCTACACCTTC.

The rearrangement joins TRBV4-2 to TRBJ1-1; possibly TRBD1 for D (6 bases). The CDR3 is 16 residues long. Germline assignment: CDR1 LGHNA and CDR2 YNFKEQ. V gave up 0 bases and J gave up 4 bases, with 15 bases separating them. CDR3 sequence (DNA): TGTGCCAGCAGCCAAGATTGGGGGGGGCAGAGCACTGAAGCTTTCTTT. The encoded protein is CASSQDWGGQSTEAFF.

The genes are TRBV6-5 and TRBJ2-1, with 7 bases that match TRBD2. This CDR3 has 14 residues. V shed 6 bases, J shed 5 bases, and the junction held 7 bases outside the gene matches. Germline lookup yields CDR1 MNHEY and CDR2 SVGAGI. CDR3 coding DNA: TGTGCCAGCAGGGGGGGGATCATGAACAATGAGCAGTTCTTC. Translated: CASRGGIMNNEQFF.

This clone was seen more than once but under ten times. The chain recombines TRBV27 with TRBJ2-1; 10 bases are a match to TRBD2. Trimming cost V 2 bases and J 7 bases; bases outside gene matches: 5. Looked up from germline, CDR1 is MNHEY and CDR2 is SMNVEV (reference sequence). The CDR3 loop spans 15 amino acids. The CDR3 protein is CASSLTSGGVNEQFF. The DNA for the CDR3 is TGTGCCAGCAGTTTAACGAGCGGGGGGGTTAATGAGCAGTTCTTC.

In DNA, the CDR3 is TGCGCCAGCAGCTTGGCGGGGGCAGATACGCAGTATTTT. Translated: CASSLAGADTQYF. The chain has TRBV5-1 and TRBJ2-3; TRBD2 might be the D (6 bases). CDR1 is SGHRS, CDR2 YFSETQ, per germline. The CDR3 is 13 amino acids. V was shortened by 0 bases and J by 4 bases, with 6 bases between the two germline ends. Filled out from reference TRBV5-1 and TRBJ2-3, the complete variable domain reads KAGVTQTPRYLIKTRGQQVTLSCSPISGHRSVSWYQQTPGQGLQFLFEYFSETQRNKGNFPGRFSGRQFSNSRSEMNVSTLELGDSALYLCASSLAGADTQYFGPGTRLTVL.

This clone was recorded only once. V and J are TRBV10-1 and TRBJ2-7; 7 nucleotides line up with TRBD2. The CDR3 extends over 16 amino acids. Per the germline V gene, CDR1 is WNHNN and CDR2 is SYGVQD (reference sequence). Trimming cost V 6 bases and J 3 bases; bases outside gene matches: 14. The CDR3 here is CASSTESGALFYEQYF. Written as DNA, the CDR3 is TGCGCCAGCAGCACCGAGAGCGGGGCTCTCTTCTACGAGCAGTACTTC.

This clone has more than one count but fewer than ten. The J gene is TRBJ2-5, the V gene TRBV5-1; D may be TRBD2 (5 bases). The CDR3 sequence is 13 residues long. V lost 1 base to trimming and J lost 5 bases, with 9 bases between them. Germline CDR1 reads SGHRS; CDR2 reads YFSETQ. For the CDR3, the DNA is TGCGCCAGCAGCTTGACGGGAAGGGAGACCCAGTACTTC. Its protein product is CASSLTGRETQYF.

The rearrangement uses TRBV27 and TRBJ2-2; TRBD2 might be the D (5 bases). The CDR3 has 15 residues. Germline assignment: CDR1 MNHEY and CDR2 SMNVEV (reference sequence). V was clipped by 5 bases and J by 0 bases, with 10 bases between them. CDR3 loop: CASSRTLPNTGELFF. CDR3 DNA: TGTGCCAGCAGTAGGACTCTTCCGAACACCGGGGAGCTGTTTTTT.

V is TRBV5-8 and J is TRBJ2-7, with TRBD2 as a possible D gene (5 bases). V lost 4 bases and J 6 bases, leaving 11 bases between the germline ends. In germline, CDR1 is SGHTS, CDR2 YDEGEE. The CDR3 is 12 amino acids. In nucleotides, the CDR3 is TGTGCCAGCAGCCGGAGGACGCCCGAGCAGTACTTC. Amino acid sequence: CASSRRTPEQYF.

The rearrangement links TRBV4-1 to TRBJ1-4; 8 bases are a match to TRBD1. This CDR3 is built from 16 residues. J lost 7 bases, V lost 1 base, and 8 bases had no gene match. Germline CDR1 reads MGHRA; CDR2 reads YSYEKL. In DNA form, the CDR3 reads TGCGCCAGCAGCCAAGTTTTTGCGACAGGGGTTGAAAAACTGTTTTTT. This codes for CASSQVFATGVEKLFF.

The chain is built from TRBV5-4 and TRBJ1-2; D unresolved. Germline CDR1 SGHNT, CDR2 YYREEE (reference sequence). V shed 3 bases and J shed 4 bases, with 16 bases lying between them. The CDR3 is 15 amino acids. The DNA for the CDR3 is TGTGCCAGCAGCTATAACACACCGGGTGGCTATGGCTACACCTTC. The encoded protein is CASSYNTPGGYGYTF.

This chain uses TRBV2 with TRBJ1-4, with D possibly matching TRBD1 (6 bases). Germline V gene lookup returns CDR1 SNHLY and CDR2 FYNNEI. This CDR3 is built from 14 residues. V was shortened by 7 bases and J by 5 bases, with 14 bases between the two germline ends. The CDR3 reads CASKIFTGNEKLFF. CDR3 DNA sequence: TGTGCCAGCAAAATCTTTACAGGGAATGAAAAACTGTTTTTT.

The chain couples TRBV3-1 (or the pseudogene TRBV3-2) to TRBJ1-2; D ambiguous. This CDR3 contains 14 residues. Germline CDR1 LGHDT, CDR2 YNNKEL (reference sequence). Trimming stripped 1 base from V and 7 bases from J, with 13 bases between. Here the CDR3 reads CASSQGRRVSGYTF. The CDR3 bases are TGTGCCAGCAGCCAAGGAAGGAGGGTGTCTGGCTACACCTTC.

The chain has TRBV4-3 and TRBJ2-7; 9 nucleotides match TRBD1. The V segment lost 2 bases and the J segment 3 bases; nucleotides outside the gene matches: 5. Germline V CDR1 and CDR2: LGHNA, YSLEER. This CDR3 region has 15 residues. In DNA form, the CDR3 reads TGCGCCAGCAGCCAAACTCCGGGACAGGGCTACGAGCAGTACTTC. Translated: CASSQTPGQGYEQYF.

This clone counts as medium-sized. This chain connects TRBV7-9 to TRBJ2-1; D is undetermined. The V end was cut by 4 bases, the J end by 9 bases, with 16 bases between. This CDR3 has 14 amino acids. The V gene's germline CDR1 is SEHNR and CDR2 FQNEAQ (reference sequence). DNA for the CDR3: TGTGCCAGCAGCTCTCCGACGGTCCGAGGTGAGCAGTTCTTC. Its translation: CASSSPTVRGEQFF.